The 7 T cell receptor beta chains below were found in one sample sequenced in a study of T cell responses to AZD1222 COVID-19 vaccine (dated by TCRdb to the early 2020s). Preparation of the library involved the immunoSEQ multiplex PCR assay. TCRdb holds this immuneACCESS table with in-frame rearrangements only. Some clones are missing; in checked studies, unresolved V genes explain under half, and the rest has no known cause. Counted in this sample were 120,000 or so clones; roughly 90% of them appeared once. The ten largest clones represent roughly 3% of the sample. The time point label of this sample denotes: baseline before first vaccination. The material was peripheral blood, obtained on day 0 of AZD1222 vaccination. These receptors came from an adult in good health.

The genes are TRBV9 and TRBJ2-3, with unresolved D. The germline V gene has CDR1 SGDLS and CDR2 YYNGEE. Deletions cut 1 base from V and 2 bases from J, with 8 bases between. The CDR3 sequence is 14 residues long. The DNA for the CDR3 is TGTGCCAGCAGCGTAAGGATTAACACAGATACGCAGTATTTT. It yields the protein CASSVRINTDTQYF.

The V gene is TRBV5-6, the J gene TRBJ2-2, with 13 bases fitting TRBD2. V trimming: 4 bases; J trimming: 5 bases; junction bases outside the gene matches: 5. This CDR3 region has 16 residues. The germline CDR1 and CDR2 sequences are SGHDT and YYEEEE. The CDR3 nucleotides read TGTGCCAGCAGCCTTGGACTAGCGGGAGTTACCGGGGAGCTGTTTTTT. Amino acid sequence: CASSLGLAGVTGELFF.

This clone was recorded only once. CDR3 nucleotides: TGCGCCAGCAGCCAAGATATCCCGTCAGATAGCTCCTACAATGAGCAGTTCTTC. Its protein product is CASSQDIPSDSSYNEQFF. V is TRBV4-3 and J is TRBJ2-1; D call uncertain. Germline CDR1 reads LGHNA; CDR2 reads YSLEER. V gave up 0 bases and J gave up 0 bases, with 15 bases separating them. The CDR3 is 18 residues long.

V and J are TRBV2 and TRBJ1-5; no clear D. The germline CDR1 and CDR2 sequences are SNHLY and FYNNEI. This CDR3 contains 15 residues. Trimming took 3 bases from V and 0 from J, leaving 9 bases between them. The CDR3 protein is CASSDGRSSNQPQHF. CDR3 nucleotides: TGTGCCAGCAGTGATGGCAGATCTAGCAATCAGCCCCAGCATTTT.

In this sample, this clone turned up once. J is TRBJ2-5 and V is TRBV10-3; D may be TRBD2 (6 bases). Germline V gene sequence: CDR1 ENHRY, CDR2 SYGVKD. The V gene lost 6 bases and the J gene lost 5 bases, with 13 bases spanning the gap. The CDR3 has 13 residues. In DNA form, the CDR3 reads TGTGCCATCAGAAGAGTGGAGGGGGAGACCCAGTACTTC. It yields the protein CAIRRVEGETQYF.

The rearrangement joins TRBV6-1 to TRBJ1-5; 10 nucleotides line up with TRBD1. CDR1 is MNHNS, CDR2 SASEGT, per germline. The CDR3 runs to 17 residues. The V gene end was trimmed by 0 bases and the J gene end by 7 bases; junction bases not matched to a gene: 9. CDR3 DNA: TGTGCCAGCAGTGAAGCGACAGGGGGCTTCAGCGGGCAGCCCCAGCATTTT. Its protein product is CASSEATGGFSGQPQHF.

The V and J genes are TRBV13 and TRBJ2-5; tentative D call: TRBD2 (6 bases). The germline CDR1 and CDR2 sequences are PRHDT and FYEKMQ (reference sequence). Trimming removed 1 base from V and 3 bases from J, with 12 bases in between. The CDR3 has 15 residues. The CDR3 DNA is TGTGCCAGCAGCTTAGAGTCGAAGCGGGAAGAGACCCAGTACTTC. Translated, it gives CASSLESKREETQYF. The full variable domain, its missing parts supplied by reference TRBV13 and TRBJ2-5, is AAGVIQSPRHLIKEKRETATLKCYPIPRHDTVYWYQQGPGQDPQFLISFYEKMQSDKGSIPDRFSAQQFSDYHSELNMSSLELGDSALYFCASSLESKREETQYFGPGTRLLVL.